A single sample gave rise to the 18 T cell receptor beta chains below, sequenced in a study of T cell changes during pregnancy in multiple sclerosis. Profiling relied on immunoSEQ multiplex PCR, and the TCRdb table lists in-frame clones only, not all of them. Among under 100,000 clones, about 94% were seen once, and the ten largest hold more than 2%. The source material was peripheral blood, sampled in the third trimester of pregnancy. The source of these receptors is a female donor with multiple sclerosis, enrolled in a pregnancy study.

The chain recombines TRBV5-4 with TRBJ2-7; TRBD1 matches at 7 bases. CDR3 length: 14 residues. In germline, CDR1 is SGHNT, CDR2 YYREEE (reference sequence). V dropped 4 bases and J dropped 1; count of bases not matched to a gene: 5. CDR3 sequence: CASSPRQGSYEQYF. In DNA form, the CDR3 reads TGTGCCAGCAGCCCAAGACAGGGTTCCTACGAGCAGTACTTC.

Only one count was recorded for this clone. The rearrangement joins TRBV5-1 to TRBJ2-1; 11 nucleotides agree with TRBD2. The CDR3 runs to 16 residues. Germline CDR1 reads SGHRS; CDR2 reads YFSETQ. With V trimmed by 2 bases and J by 4 bases, 5 bases remained unmatched. The CDR3 DNA sequence: TGCGCCAGCAGCTTCGCGACTAGCGGGGAATACAATGAGCAGTTCTTC. It encodes CASSFATSGEYNEQFF.

J is TRBJ1-2 and V is TRBV10-2; 8 nucleotides align to TRBD1. The V segment lost 0 bases and the J segment 0 bases; nucleotides outside the gene matches: 15. The CDR3 extends over 20 amino acids. Germline assignment: CDR1 WSHSY and CDR2 SAAADI. In nucleotides, the CDR3 is TGCGCCAGCAGTGAGTCTTTTATAGGGGACAGGCGGCGAACTAACTATGGCTACACCTTC. It specifies CASSESFIGDRRRTNYGYTF.

This chain links TRBV5-6 with TRBJ1-5, with D uncertain. Germline V gene lookup returns CDR1 SGHDT and CDR2 YYEEEE. Trimming shortened V by 2 bases and J by 5 bases, and 5 bases separated the two germline ends. This CDR3 has 12 residues. This CDR3 reads CASSFGDQPQHF. CDR3 nucleotides: TGTGCCAGCAGCTTCGGGGATCAGCCCCAGCATTTT.

The CDR3 DNA follows: TGTGCCAGCAGCTTAGCCCCTACAGGACCTAATCAGCCCCAGCATTTT. As protein: CASSLAPTGPNQPQHF. The chain uses TRBV7-8 and TRBJ1-5; tentatively, D is TRBD1 (5 bases). V shed 0 bases and J shed 4 bases, with 13 bases lying between them. Per germline, CDR1 SGHVS and CDR2 FQNEAQ. CDR3 size: 16 residues. The complete variable domain, with remaining parts taken from reference TRBV7-8 and TRBJ1-5, reads GAGVSQSPRYKVAKRGQDVALRCDPISGHVSLFWYQQALGQGPEFLTYFQNEAQLDKSGLPSDRFFAERPEGSVSTLKIQRTQQEDSAVYLCASSLAPTGPNQPQHFGDGTRLSIL.

V gene TRBV6-5 combines with J gene TRBJ1-1; D not certain. CDR1 MNHEY and CDR2 SVGAGI come from the germline V gene. The CDR3 length is 15 residues. The ends were cut back, 5 bases at V and 4 bases at J, with 17 bases in the middle. This CDR3 is CASSGRRGWSTEAFF. The CDR3 coding sequence is TGTGCCAGCAGTGGGAGGCGGGGTTGGAGCACTGAAGCTTTCTTT.

The rearrangement uses TRBV7-2 and TRBJ2-3; D gene uncertain. V shed 4 bases and J shed 4 bases, with 6 bases lying between them. CDR3 length equals 12 residues. Germline assignment: CDR1 SGHTA and CDR2 FQGNSA. This CDR3 reads CASSSLPDTQYF. For the CDR3, the DNA is TGTGCCAGCAGCTCCCTACCAGATACGCAGTATTTT.

The chain couples TRBV19 to TRBJ2-1; no reliable D call. The length of the CDR3 is 12 residues. Germline CDR1 and CDR2: LNHDA and SQIVND (reference sequence). Trimming removed 5 bases from V and 6 bases from J, with 8 bases in between. The CDR3 nucleotides are TGTGCCAGTAGTCACAGCTTCAATGAGCAGTTCTTC. Translated: CASSHSFNEQFF.

This clone was counted a single time. The chain is built from TRBV7-3 and TRBJ1-1, with a tentative D call TRBD1 (6 bases). The CDR3 has 18 amino acids. The ends were cut back, 1 base at V and 0 bases at J, with 18 bases in the middle. The germline V gene has CDR1 SGHTA and CDR2 FQGTGA. CDR3 bases: TGTGCCAGCAGCTTAATTATAAGGGGGACGGCTATGAACACTGAAGCTTTCTTT. It translates to CASSLIIRGTAMNTEAFF. The variable domain in full, completed from reference TRBV7-3 and TRBJ1-1, reads GAGVSQTPSNKVTEKGKYVELRCDPISGHTALYWYRQSLGQGPEFLIYFQGTGAADDSGLPNDRFFAVRPEGSVSTLKIQRTERGDSAVYLCASSLIIRGTAMNTEAFFGQGTRLTVV.

This rearrangement joins TRBV15 to TRBJ1-1, with 7 bases that match TRBD1. The CDR3 is made up of 15 amino acids. Germline values: CDR1 LNHNV, CDR2 YYDKDF (reference sequence). J gave up 7 bases and V 5 bases, and 13 bases lay outside the gene matches. CDR3 region: CATSSRRDRVIEAFF. The CDR3 DNA reads TGTGCCACCAGCTCCCGTCGAGACAGGGTAATTGAAGCTTTCTTT. Full variable domain (outside the CDR3, taken from reference TRBV15 and TRBJ1-1): DAMVIQNPRYQVTQFGKPVTLSCSQTLNHNVMYWYQQKSSQAPKLLFHYYDKDFNNEADTPDNFQSRRPNTSFCFLDIRSPGLGDTAMYLCATSSRRDRVIEAFFGQGTRLTVV.

This chain joins TRBV30 and TRBJ1-5; 7 bases line up with TRBD1. CDR3 length equals 13 residues. Trimming cost V 6 bases and J 3 bases; bases outside gene matches: 5. Germline CDR1 is GTSNPN and CDR2 is SVGIG (reference sequence). The CDR3, as DNA: TGTGCCTGCCGGGACAGCGACAATCAGCCCCAGCATTTT. This encodes CACRDSDNQPQHF.

The chain recombines TRBV7-9 with TRBJ2-2; D is perhaps TRBD1 (5 bases). In germline, CDR1 is SEHNR, CDR2 FQNEAQ (reference sequence). V was trimmed by 2 bases and J by 2 bases, leaving 12 bases between them. The CDR3 is 16 amino acids. The CDR3 DNA reads TGTGCCAGCAGCTTACAGTGGCAGGGAAACACCGGGGAGCTGTTTTTT. Translating it yields CASSLQWQGNTGELFF.

The chain has TRBV9 and TRBJ2-5, with D perhaps matching TRBD2 (5 bases). Per the germline V gene, CDR1 is SGDLS and CDR2 is YYNGEE. Deletions cut 4 bases from V and 5 bases from J, with 15 bases between. CDR3 length equals 14 residues. The CDR3 coding sequence is TGTGCCAGCAGCTCCCGGGGTTTGCGGGAGACCCAGTACTTC. The encoded protein is CASSSRGLRETQYF. Drawing the rest from reference TRBV9 and TRBJ2-5, the complete variable domain is DSGVTQTPKHLITATGQRVTLRCSPRSGDLSVYWYQQSLDQGLQFLIQYYNGEERAKGNILERFSAQQFPDLHSELNLSSLELGDSALYFCASSSRGLRETQYFGPGTRLLVL.

V usage is TRBV14 and J usage is TRBJ2-3; 7 bases align to TRBD1. The CDR3 spans 15 residues. Germline assignment: CDR1 SGHDN and CDR2 FVKESK. The junction had 5 bases not matched to a gene; V was cut back by 2 bases and J by 3 bases. This CDR3 is CASSQNRGWTDTQYF. The CDR3 bases are TGTGCCAGCAGCCAAAACAGGGGATGGACAGATACGCAGTATTTT.

The chain's CDR3 is CASSNPQGPHQPQHF. CDR3 nucleotide sequence: TGTGCCAGCAGTAACCCACAGGGTCCGCATCAGCCCCAGCATTTT. The J gene is TRBJ1-5, the V gene TRBV6-6; TRBD1 might be the D (6 bases). CDR3 length: 15 residues. Trimming took off 5 bases at V and 5 bases at J, with 16 bases between the two ends. CDR1 is MNHNY and CDR2 is SVGAGI in the germline V gene (reference sequence).

This chain joins TRBV6-5 and TRBJ2-7; D is ambiguous. Trimming stripped 0 bases from V and 6 bases from J, with 18 bases between. The CDR3 runs 16 residues. Germline V gives CDR1 MNHEY, CDR2 SVGAGI. CDR3 DNA: TGTGCCAGCAGTTACTCGCGGTCCGCTTTTCCCCTCGAGCAGTACTTC. Encoded protein: CASSYSRSAFPLEQYF.

The chain combines TRBV4-2 with TRBJ2-7; D perhaps matches TRBD1 (7 bases). V lost 1 base to trimming and J lost 7 bases, with 14 bases between them. The CDR3 has 14 residues. The V gene's germline CDR1 is LGHNA and CDR2 YNFKEQ. The DNA for the CDR3 is TGTGCCAGCAGCCAAGTGGAGGGGGCGCGTGAGCAGTACTTC. Residues: CASSQVEGAREQYF.

This clone was detected a few times. V gene TRBV9 combines with J gene TRBJ1-1; no reliable D call. The CDR3 spans 13 residues. Germline V lookup: CDR1 SGDLS, CDR2 YYNGEE. Trimming removed 0 bases from V and 4 bases from J, with 7 bases in between. CDR3 residues: CASSVGGSTEAFF. The CDR3 DNA sequence: TGTGCCAGCAGCGTAGGAGGTAGCACTGAAGCTTTCTTT.